This T cell receptor (beta chain) was captured in a study of shared clonotypes between healthy human individuals. In the source study's methods: With immunoSEQ giving junction-only sequences and no quality scores, filtering differed. Clones were sequenced by immunoSEQ multiplex PCR, and TCRdb holds only the in-frame ones, with some missing. For V, J and clone size, that table is used; D and trimming come from the DNA. The repertoire holds some 470,000 clones, with around 78% as singletons. The sample comprised PBMCs. The TCR sequence derives from a woman in her thirties or forties in good health. Some clones in this sample may be carry-over from other donors' samples.

This CDR3 reads CAISEAGEETQYF. The CDR3 DNA reads TGTGCCATCAGTGAGGCGGGAGAAGAGACCCAGTACTTC. This sequence joins TRBV10-3 and TRBJ2-5; 7 nucleotides align to TRBD2. CDR1 ENHRY and CDR2 SYGVKD come from the germline V gene. The CDR3 consists of 13 residues. With V trimmed by 2 bases and J by 3 bases, 0 bases remained unmatched.